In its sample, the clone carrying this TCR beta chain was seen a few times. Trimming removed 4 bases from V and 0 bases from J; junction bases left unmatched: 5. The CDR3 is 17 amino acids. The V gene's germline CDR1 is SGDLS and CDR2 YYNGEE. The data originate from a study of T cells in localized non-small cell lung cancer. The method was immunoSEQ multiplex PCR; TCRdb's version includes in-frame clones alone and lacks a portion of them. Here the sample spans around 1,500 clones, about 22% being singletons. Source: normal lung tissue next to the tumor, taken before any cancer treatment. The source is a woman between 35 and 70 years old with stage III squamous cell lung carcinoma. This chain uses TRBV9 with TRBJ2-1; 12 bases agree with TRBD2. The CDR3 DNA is TGTGCCAGCAGCACCTCTAGCGGGAGGGCCTCCTACAATGAGCAGTTCTTC. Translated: CASSTSSGRASYNEQFF.